This TCR beta chain was sequenced in a study of blood T cell repertoires in COVID-19. Across the study: Donors in the United States, Italy and Spain gave samples during acute or convalescent COVID-19. The cDNA or gDNA used as material had been derived from T cells, B-cell-depleted T cells, or PBMCs.

In the source study's methods: Reference gene primer amplification gave estimated nucleated cell counts. Generated by immunoSEQ multiplex PCR, the TCRdb table keeps only in-frame clones and is missing some. V and J calls and clone size are those listed in that table; D and trimming were worked out from the DNA. The data show over 200,000 clones, nearly 85% seen once. Seattle patients were enrolled during active infection and followed longitudinally. Unmatched junction bases numbered 4, after V lost 6 bases and J lost 4 bases. CDR1 is SGHTA, CDR2 FQGTGA, per germline. The CDR3 is 13 amino acids. Sequenced: peripheral blood. This receptor was obtained from a woman aged 25-40 years with COVID-19, enrolled during active disease. The genes are TRBV7-3 and TRBJ1-2, with 8 positions matching TRBD1. The CDR3 DNA follows: TGTGCCAGCAGTACCGACAGGGGCTATGGCTACACCTTC. It yields the protein CASSTDRGYGYTF.